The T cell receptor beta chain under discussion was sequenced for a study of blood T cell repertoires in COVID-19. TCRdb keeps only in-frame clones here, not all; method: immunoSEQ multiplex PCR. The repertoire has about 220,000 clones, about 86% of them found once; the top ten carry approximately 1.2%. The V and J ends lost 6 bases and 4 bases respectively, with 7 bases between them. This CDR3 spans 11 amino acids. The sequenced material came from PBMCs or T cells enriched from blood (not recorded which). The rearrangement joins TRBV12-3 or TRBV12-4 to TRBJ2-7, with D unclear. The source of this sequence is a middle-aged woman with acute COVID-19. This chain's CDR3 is CASSRQYEQYF. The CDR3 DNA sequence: TGTGCCAGCAGCCGACAATACGAGCAGTACTTC.